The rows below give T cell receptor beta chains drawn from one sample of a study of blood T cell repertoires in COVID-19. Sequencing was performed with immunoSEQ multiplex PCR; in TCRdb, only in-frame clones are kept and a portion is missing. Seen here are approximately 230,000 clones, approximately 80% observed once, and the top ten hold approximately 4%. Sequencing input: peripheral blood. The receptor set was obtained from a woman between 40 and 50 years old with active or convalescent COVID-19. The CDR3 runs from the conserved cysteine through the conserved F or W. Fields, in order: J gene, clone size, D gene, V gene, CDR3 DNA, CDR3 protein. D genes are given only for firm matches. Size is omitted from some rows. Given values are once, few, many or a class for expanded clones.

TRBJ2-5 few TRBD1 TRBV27 TGTGCCAGCAGTTTTGAGGGGGCTAGGATGGGGACCCAGTACTTC CASSFEGARMGTQYF
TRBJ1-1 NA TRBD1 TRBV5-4 TGTGCCAGCAGCTTGAGGGGGCGCGTTGAAGCTTTCTTT CASSLRGRVEAFF
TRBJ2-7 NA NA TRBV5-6 TGTGCCAGCAGCTTGGCCATTAGGGGGACGTACGAGCAGTACTTC CASSLAIRGTYEQYF
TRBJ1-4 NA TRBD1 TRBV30 TGTGCCTGGCGTCGCTGGGACAGGGGAAGTGAGGGTGAAAAACTGTTTTTT CAWRRWDRGSEGEKLFF
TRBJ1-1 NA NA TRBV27 TGTGCCAGCAGTTTGTATATAAACACTGAAGCTTTCTTT CASSLYINTEAFF
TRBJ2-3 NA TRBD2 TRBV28 TGTGCCAGCAGCCCCGGGACTACAACAGATACGCAGTATTTT CASSPGTTTDTQYF
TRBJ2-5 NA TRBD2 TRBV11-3 TGTGCCAGCAGCTTAGAAGGTAGCGGGGGGCTAGAGACCCAGTACTTC CASSLEGSGGLETQYF
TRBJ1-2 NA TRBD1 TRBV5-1 TGCGCCAGCAGAACCGACAGGGGGCGGCGAGGCTACACCTTC CASRTDRGRRGYTF
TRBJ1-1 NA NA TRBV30 TGTGCCTGGAGACCCGGGGGACACACTGAAGCTTTCTTT CAWRPGGHTEAFF
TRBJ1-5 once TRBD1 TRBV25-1 TGTGCCAGCAGAGGACAGGGTGATCAGCCCCAGCATTTT CASRGQGDQPQHF
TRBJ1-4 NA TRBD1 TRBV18 TGTGCCAGCTCACCGAGGACAGGGGGCGGACGGGCAACTAATGAAAAACTGTTTTTT CASSPRTGGGRATNEKLFF
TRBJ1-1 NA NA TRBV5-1 TGCGCCAGCAGCTTGTGGCAAGAGAACACTGAAGCTTTCTTT CASSLWQENTEAFF
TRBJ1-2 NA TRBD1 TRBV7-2 TGTGCCAGCAGCCACCGGACAGGGGATAGGGGCTACACCTTC CASSHRTGDRGYTF
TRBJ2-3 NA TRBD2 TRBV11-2 TGTGCCAGCAGCTTAGTCGGGACTATCATCACAGATACGCAGTATTTT CASSLVGTIITDTQYF
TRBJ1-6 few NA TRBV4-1 TGCGCCAGCAGCGATCTAACGGCCGACTCGAGGGCACCCCTCCACTTT CASSDLTADSRAPLHF
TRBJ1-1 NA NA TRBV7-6 TGTGCCAGCAGCCCGATCCAGGGAGGTAGGAACACTGAAGCTTTCTTT CASSPIQGGRNTEAFF